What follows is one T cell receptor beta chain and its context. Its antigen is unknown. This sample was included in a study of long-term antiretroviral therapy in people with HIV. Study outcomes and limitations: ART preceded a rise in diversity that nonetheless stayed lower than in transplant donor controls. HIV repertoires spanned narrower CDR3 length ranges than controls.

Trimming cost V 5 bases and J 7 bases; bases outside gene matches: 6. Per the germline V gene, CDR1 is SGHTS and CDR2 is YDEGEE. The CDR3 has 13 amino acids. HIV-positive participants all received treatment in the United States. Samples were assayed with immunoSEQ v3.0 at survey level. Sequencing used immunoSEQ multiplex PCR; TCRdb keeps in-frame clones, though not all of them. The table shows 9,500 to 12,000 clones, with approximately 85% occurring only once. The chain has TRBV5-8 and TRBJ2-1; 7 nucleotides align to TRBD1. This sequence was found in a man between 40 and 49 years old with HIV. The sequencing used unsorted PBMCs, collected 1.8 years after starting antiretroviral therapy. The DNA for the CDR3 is TGTGCCAGCAGACCCACAGGGGAAAATGAGCAGTTCTTC. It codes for CASRPTGENEQFF. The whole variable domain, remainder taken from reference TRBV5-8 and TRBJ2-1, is EAGVTQSPTHLIKTRGQQATLRCSPISGHTSVYWYQQALGLGLQFLLWYDEGEERNRGNFPPRFSGRQFPNYSSELNVNALELEDSALYLCASRPTGENEQFFGPGTRLTVL.